This record concerns one T cell receptor (beta chain) sequence. The CDR3 totals 14 residues. Per the germline V gene, CDR1 is GTSNPN and CDR2 is SVGIG (reference sequence). With 1 base clipped from V and 6 bases from J, the junction kept 5 bases outside the gene matches. Only in-frame clones appear in the TCRdb table, and some are missing; sequencing was by immunoSEQ multiplex PCR. Of about 160,000 clones in the sample, around four fifths are singletons; the top ten hold 4.4%. Enrolled through a virtual design, the participants were between 18 and 89 years of age and came from fewer than 30 US areas. This specimen belongs to a study of blood T cell repertoires in COVID-19. Overall study: The United States, Italy and Spain were the sources of the acute and convalescent COVID-19 samples. T cells, B-cell-depleted T cells, or PBMCs supplied cDNA or gDNA.

The sequenced sample was PBMCs or T cells enriched from blood (not recorded which). The chain links TRBV30 to TRBJ1-5, with 8 bases matching TRBD1. The sequence was collected from a woman aged 50 to 60 who had recovered from COVID-19. The chain's CDR3 is CAWSGTGWIQPQHF. Written as DNA, the CDR3 is TGTGCCTGGAGTGGGACAGGGTGGATTCAGCCCCAGCATTTT.